This record concerns one TCR beta chain sequence. This sample was taken from a study of blood T cell repertoires in COVID-19. Study-wide background: The samples span acute and convalescent COVID-19 from the United States, Italy and Spain.

The CDR3 is 14 amino acids. Germline CDR1 SGDLS, CDR2 YYNGEE. V dropped 5 bases and J dropped 10; count of bases not matched to a gene: 7. As originally analysed: Reference gene primer amplification in the assay estimated nucleated cell counts. Using immunoSEQ multiplex PCR, the repertoire was profiled, and TCRdb retains in-frame clones only, with some absent. Clonal size and the V and J genes are those of that table, whereas D and trimming came from the DNA. The data show approximately 360,000 clones, about 89% seen once. The rearrangement links TRBV9 to TRBJ1-6; TRBD1 agrees at 9 bases. This receptor was taken from a man aged 35 to 55 with acute or convalescent COVID-19. Input material: peripheral blood. CDR3 in amino acids: CASRTGGMGSPLHF. CDR3 in DNA: TGTGCCAGCAGGACAGGGGGTATGGGATCACCCCTCCACTTT.